This T cell receptor beta chain was sequenced for a study of shared clonotypes between healthy human individuals. In the study overall: CD4 naive cells filled three plates per donor, CD4 memory three, CD8 naive two and CD8 memory one. The study, taken as a whole, reports: Clonotype sharing among donors likely depends on sequencing depth. Naive subsets, compared against memory subsets, generally had larger estimated richness values.

The authors distributed each subset's genomic DNA evenly over several immunoSEQ plates. Sequencing used immunoSEQ multiplex PCR; TCRdb keeps in-frame clones, though not all of them. The sample shows about 590,000 clones, nearly 97% of them seen only once. The CDR3 contains 16 residues. The V end lost 4 bases, the J end lost 3 bases, and 16 bases lay between the germline ends. The germline V gene encodes CDR1 MNHNS and CDR2 SASEGT. A note on this clone: No antigen is known for it.

Naive-designated CD8 cells lacked CD45RO, were positively enriched for CCR7, and omitted terminally differentiated effector memory CD45RA+ cells. This chain uses TRBV6-1 with TRBJ2-1; D might be TRBD2 (6 bases). Sequences were obtained from naive CD8+ T cells sorted from blood. The sequence derives from a woman between 25 and 40 years old in good health. The CDR3 is CASSVGGAGLYNEQFF. CDR3 sequence (DNA): TGTGCCAGCAGTGTGGGGGGAGCAGGGCTCTACAATGAGCAGTTCTTC.